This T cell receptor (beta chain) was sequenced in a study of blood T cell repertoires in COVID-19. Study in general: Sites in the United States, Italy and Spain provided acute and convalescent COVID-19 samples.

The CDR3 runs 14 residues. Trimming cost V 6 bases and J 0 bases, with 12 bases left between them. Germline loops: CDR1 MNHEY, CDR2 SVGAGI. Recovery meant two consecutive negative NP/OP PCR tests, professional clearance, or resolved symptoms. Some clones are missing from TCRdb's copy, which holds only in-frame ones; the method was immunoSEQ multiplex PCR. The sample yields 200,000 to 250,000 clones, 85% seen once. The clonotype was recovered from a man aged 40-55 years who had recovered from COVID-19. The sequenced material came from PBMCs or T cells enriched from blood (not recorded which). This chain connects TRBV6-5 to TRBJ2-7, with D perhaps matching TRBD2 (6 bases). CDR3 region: CASRAGRGSYEQYF. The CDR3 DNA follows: TGTGCCAGCAGGGCCGGGCGGGGCTCCTACGAGCAGTACTTC.